The TCR beta chain under discussion was sequenced for a study of blood T cell repertoires in COVID-19. Study information: COVID-19 samples, acute and convalescent, were from the United States, Italy and Spain. From T cells, B-cell-depleted T cells, or PBMCs came the material, which was cDNA or gDNA.

Per the original data handling: Amplification of reference gene primers provided the estimated nucleated cell counts. Generated by immunoSEQ multiplex PCR, the TCRdb table keeps only in-frame clones and is missing some. D and trimming come from the DNA, and the V and J calls and clone size come from that table. The sample lists 200,000 to 250,000 clones; 65% to 90% were seen once. The CDR3 has 14 residues. Germline V gives CDR1 KGHSH, CDR2 LQKENI. V was pared by 6 bases and J by 1 base, with 1 base of the junction left unmatched. The specimen sequenced was peripheral blood. This receptor was obtained from a woman in her forties or fifties with acute or convalescent COVID-19. The genes are TRBV18 and TRBJ2-3; 10 nucleotides align to TRBD2. CDR3 loop: CASSGLAGTDTQYF. The CDR3 region has the DNA TGTGCCAGCTCCGGACTAGCGGGCACAGATACGCAGTATTTT.